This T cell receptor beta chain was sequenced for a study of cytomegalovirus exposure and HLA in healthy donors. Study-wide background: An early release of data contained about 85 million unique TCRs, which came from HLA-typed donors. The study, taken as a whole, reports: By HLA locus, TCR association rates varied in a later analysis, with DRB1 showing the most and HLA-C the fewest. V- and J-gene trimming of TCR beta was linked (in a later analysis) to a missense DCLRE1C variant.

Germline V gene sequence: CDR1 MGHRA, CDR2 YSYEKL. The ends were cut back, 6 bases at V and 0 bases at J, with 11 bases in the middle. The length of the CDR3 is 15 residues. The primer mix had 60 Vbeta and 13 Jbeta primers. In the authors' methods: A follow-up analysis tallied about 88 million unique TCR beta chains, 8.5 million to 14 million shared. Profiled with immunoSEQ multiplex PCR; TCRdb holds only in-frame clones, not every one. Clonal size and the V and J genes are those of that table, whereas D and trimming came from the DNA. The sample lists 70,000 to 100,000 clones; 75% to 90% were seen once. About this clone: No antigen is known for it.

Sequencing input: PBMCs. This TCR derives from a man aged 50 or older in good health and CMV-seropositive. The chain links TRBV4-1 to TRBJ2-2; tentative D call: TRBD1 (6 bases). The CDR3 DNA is TGCGCCAGCAGGGACAGCCTCGCGAACACCGGGGAGCTGTTTTTT. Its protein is CASRDSLANTGELFF.